This T cell receptor (beta chain) is from a study of T cells in Graves' hyperthyroidism and ophthalmopathy. General study results and limits: The model anticipated ophthalmopathy a median about six months pre-onset.

Amplification targeted TCR beta CDR3 regions from RNA transcripts. With the HTBI primer set, the TCR CDR3 went through a first round of RT-PCR. A single record per CDR3 protein comes from TCRdb applying MiXCR to the multiplex PCR reads. This table holds approximately 700,000 distinct CDR3 sequences, about 45% found once. Patients were excluded because of uncontrolled infection, other autoimmune disease, pregnancy or lactation. Clinical symptoms, serum thyroxine and TRAb, thyroid ultrasound and orbital computed tomography together formed the diagnostic basis. Points on this clonotype: Its antigen is unknown.

V was clipped by 6 bases and J by 4 bases, with 15 bases between them. CDR3 length equals 14 residues. Germline CDR1 reads SNHLY; CDR2 reads FYNNEI. The chain has TRBV2 and TRBJ1-1; D gene ambiguous. Sequencing was carried out using peripheral blood or thyroid tissue (not recorded which). This clonotype originated in an adult man with Graves' disease, either hyperthyroidism or ophthalmopathy (not recorded which). CDR3 DNA: TGTGCCAGCAGCCCAACAGAGGTTAGCACTGAAGCTTTCTTT. This sequence encodes CASSPTEVSTEAFF.